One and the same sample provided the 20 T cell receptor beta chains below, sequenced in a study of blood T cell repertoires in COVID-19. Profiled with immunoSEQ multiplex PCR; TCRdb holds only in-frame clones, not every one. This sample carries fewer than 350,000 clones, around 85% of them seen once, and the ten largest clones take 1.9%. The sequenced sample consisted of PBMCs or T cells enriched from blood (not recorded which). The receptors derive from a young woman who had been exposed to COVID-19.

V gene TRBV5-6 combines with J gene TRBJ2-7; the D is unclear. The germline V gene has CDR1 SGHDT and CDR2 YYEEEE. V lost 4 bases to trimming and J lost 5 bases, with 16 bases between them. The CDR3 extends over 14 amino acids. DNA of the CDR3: TGTGCCAGCAGCCGGCTAGGTTTTGGCCACGAGCAGTACTTC. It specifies CASSRLGFGHEQYF.

Here the CDR3 DNA reads TGTGCCAGCAGTGAATGGAGCGGGCGGGAGCAGTTCTTC. This gives the protein CASSEWSGREQFF. The chain joins TRBV25-1 to TRBJ2-1; D may be TRBD2 (6 bases). The V gene's germline CDR1 is MGHDK and CDR2 SYGVNS. The CDR3 has 13 residues. V lost 1 base to trimming and J lost 10 bases, with 11 bases between them.

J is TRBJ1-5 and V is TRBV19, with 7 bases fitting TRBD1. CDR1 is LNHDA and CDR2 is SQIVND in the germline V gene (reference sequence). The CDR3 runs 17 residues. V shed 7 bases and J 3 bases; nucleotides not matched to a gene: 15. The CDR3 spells CASKGIGRGSFNQPQHF. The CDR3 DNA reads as TGTGCCAGTAAGGGCATTGGCAGGGGGAGTTTCAATCAGCCCCAGCATTTT. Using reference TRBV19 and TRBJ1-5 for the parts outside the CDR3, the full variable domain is DGGITQSPKYLFRKEGQNVTLSCEQNLNHDAMYWYRQDPGQGLRLIYYSQIVNDFQKGDIAEGYSVSREKKESFPLTVTSAQKNPTAFYLCASKGIGRGSFNQPQHFGDGTRLSIL.

The CDR3: CASSLADRGNSPLHF. The CDR3 DNA is TGTGCCAGCTCACTAGCCGACAGGGGTAATTCACCCCTCCACTTT. The V gene is TRBV18, the J gene TRBJ1-6; 8 bases agree with TRBD1. The V and J ends lost 4 bases and 6 bases, in that order; junction bases with no gene match: 5. Looked up from germline, CDR1 is KGHSH and CDR2 is LQKENI. The CDR3 consists of 15 residues.

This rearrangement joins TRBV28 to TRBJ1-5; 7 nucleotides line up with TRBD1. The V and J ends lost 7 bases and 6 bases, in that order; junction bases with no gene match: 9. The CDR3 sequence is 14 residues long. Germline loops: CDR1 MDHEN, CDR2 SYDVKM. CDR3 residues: CASTLFRGVQPQHF. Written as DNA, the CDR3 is TGTGCCAGCACCCTTTTCAGGGGGGTTCAGCCCCAGCATTTT.

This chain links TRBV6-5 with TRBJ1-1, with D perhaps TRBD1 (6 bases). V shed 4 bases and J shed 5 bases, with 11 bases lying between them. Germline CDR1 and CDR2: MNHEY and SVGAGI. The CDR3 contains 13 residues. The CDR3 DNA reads TGTGCCAGCAGTTCCACACAGGGTACTGAAGCTTTCTTT. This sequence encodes CASSSTQGTEAFF.

The CDR3 nucleotides are TGTGCCACCAGTGCCCTCAAGGGGACTACAGATACGCAGTATTTT. Protein product: CATSALKGTTDTQYF. V gene TRBV24-1 combines with J gene TRBJ2-3, with D possibly matching TRBD2 (6 bases). The CDR3 contains 15 residues. Trimming shortened V by 5 bases and J by 3 bases, and 14 bases separated the two germline ends. The germline V gene encodes CDR1 KGHDR and CDR2 SFDVKD.

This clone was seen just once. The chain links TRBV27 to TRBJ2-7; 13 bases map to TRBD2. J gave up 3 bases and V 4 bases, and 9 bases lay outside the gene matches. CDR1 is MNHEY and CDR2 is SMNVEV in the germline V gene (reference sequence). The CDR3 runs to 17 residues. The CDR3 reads CASSSQRTSGGFYEQYF. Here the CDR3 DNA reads TGTGCCAGCAGTTCACAGAGGACTAGCGGGGGCTTCTACGAGCAGTACTTC.

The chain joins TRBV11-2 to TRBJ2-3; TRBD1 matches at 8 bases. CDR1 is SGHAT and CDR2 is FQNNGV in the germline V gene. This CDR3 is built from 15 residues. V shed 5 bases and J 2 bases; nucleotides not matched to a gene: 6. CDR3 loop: CASSRGQDVTDTQYF. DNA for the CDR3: TGTGCCAGCAGCAGGGGACAGGATGTCACAGATACGCAGTATTTT.

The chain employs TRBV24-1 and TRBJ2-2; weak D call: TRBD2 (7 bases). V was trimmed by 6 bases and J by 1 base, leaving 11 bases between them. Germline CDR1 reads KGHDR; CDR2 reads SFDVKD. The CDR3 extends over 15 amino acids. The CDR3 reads CATSIGGRNTGELFF. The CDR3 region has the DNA TGTGCCACCAGTATCGGGGGGCGGAACACCGGGGAGCTGTTTTTT.

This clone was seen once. CDR3 sequence (DNA): TGTGCCAGCAGCGGTGGTGCCGGGAACTATAATTCACCCCTCCACTTT. It yields the protein CASSGGAGNYNSPLHF. The rearrangement joins TRBV7-9 to TRBJ1-6, with D hard to call. The V gene lost 5 bases and the J gene lost 3 bases, with 14 bases spanning the gap. This CDR3 is built from 16 residues. Germline V gene lookup returns CDR1 SEHNR and CDR2 FQNEAQ (reference sequence).

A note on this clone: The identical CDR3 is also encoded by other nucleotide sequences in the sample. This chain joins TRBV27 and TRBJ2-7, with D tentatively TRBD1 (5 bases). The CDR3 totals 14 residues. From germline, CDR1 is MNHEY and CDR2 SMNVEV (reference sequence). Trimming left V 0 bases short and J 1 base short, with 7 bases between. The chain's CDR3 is CASSLSAGSYEQYF. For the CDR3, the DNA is TGTGCCAGCAGTTTATCGGCAGGGTCCTACGAGCAGTACTTC.

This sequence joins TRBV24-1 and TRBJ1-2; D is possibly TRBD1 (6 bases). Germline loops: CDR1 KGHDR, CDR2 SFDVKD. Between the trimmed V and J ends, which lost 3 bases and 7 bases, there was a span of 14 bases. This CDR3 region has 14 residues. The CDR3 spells CATSDLKQGFGYTF. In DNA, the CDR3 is TGTGCCACCAGTGATCTAAAACAGGGATTTGGCTACACCTTC.

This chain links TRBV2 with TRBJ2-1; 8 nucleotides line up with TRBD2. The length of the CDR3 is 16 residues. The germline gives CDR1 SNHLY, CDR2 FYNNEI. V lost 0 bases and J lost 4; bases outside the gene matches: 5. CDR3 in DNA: TGTGCCAGCAGTGAAGCCAGTAGCGGGATTTACAATGAGCAGTTCTTC. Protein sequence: CASSEASSGIYNEQFF. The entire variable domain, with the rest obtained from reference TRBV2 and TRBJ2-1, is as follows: EPEVTQTPSHQVTQMGQEVILRCVPISNHLYFYWYRQILGQKVEFLVSFYNNEISEKSEIFDDQFSVERPDGSNFTLKIRSTKLEDSAMYFCASSEASSGIYNEQFFGPGTRLTVL.

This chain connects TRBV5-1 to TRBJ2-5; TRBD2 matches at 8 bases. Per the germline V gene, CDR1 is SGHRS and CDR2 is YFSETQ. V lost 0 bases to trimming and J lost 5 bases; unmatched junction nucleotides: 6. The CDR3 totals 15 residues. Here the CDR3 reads CASSLETSAIETQYF. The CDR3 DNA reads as TGCGCCAGCAGCTTGGAGACTAGCGCTATCGAGACCCAGTACTTC.

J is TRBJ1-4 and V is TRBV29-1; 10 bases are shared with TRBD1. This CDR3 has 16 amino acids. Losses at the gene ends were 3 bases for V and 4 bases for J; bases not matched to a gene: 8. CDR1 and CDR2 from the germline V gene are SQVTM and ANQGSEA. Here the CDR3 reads CSVEGTGAPFNEKLFF. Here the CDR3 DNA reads TGCAGCGTTGAGGGGACAGGGGCGCCATTTAATGAAAAACTGTTTTTT. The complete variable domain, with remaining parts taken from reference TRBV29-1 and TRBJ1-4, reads SAVISQKPSRDICQRGTSLTIQCQVDSQVTMMFWYRQQPGQSLTLIATANQGSEATYESGFVIDKFPISRPNLTFSTLTVSNMSPEDSSIYLCSVEGTGAPFNEKLFFGSGTQLSVL.

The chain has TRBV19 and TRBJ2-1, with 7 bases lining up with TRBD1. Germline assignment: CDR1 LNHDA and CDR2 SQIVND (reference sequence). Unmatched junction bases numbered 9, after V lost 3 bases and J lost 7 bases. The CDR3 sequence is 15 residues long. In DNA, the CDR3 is TGTGCCAGTAGTATGGTGACAGGGTCCTGGAATGAGCAGTTCTTC. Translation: CASSMVTGSWNEQFF.

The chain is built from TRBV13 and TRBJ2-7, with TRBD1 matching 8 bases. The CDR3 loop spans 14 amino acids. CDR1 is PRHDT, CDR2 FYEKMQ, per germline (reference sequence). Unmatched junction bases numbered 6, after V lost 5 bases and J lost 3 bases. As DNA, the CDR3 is TGTGCCAGCAGCCCCAAGGACAGGGACTACGAGCAGTACTTC. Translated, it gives CASSPKDRDYEQYF. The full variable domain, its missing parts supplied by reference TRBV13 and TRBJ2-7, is AAGVIQSPRHLIKEKRETATLKCYPIPRHDTVYWYQQGPGQDPQFLISFYEKMQSDKGSIPDRFSAQQFSDYHSELNMSSLELGDSALYFCASSPKDRDYEQYFGPGTRLTVT.

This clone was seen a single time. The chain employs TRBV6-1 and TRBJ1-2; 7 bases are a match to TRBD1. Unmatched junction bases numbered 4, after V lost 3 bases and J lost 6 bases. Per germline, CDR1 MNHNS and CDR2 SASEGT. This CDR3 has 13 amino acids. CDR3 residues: CASSEEQGNGYTF. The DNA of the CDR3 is TGTGCCAGCAGTGAGGAACAGGGGAATGGCTACACCTTC.

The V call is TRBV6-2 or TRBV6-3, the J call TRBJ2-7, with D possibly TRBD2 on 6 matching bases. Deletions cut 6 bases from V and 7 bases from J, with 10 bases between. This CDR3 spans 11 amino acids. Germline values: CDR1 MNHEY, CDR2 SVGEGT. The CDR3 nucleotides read TGTGCCAGCAGCTCCGCGGGGGAGCAGTACTTC. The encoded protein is CASSSAGEQYF.